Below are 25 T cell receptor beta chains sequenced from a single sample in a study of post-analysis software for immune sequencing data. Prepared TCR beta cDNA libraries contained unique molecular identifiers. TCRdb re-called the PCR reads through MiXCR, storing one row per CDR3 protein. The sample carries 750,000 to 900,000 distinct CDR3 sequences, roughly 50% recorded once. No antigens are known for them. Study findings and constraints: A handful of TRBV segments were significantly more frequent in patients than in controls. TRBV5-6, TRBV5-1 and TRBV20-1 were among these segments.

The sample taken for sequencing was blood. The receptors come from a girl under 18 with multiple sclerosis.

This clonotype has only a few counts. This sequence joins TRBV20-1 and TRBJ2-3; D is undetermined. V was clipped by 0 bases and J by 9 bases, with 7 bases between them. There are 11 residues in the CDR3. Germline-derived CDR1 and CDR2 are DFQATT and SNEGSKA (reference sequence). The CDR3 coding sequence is TGCAGTGCTAGAGAGAGTGACACGCAGTATTTT. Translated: CSARESDTQYF.

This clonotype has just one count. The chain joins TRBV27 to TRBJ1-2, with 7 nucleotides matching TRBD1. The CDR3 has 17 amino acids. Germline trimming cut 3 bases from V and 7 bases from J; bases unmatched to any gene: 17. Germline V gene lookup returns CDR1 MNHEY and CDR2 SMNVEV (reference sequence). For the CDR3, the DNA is TGTGCCAGCAGTTTTTTTTCTCGAAACGTGGGGGACAGTGGCTACACCTTC. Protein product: CASSFFSRNVGDSGYTF.

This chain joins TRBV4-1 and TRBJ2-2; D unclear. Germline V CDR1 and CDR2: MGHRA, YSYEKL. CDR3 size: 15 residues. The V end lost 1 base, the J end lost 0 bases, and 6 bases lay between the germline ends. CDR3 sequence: CASSQGTANTGELFF. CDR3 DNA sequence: TGCGCCAGCAGCCAAGGGACGGCGAACACCGGGGAGCTGTTTTTT.

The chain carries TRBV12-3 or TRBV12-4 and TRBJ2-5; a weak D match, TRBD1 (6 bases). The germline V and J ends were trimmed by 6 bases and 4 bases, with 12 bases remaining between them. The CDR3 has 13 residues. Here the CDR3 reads CASRPSGVETQYF. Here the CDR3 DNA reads TGTGCCAGCAGACCCTCAGGGGTAGAGACCCAGTACTTC.

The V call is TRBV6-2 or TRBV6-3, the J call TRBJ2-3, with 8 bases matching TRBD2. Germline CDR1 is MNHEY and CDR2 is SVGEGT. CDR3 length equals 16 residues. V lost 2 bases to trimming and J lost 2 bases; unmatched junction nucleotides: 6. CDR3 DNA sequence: TGTGCCAGCAGTTACCGCGGACTAGCAACCACAGATACGCAGTATTTT. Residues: CASSYRGLATTDTQYF.

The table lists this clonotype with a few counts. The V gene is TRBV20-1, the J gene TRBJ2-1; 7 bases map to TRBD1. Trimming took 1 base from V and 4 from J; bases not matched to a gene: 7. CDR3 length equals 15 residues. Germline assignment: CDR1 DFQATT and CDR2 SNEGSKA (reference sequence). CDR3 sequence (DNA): TGCAGTGCTAGAGTTGGACAGGTACCGTACAATGAGCAGTTCTTC. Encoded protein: CSARVGQVPYNEQFF.

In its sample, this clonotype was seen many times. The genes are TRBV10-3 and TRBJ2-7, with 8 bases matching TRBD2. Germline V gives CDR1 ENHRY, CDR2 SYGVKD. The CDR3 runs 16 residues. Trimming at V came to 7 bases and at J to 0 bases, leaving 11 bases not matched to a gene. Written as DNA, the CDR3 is TGTGCCATCAACGCCGACCCTAGCGGGCCCTCCTACGAGCAGTACTTC. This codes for CAINADPSGPSYEQYF.

The CDR3 reads CASSHGTSGGATQYF. The CDR3 nucleotides are TGTGCCAGCAGTCACGGGACTAGCGGGGGGGCCACCCAGTACTTC. The chain employs TRBV12-3 or TRBV12-4 and TRBJ2-5, with 16 bases fitting TRBD2. This CDR3 comprises 15 residues. The V and J ends lost 5 bases and 8 bases, in that order; junction bases with no gene match: 5.

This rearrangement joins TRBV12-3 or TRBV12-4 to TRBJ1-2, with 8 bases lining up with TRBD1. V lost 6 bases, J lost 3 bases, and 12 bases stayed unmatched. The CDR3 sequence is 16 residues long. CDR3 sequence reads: CASSPGGAGPYYGYTF. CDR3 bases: TGTGCCAGCAGCCCAGGGGGCGCCGGGCCCTACTATGGCTACACCTTC.

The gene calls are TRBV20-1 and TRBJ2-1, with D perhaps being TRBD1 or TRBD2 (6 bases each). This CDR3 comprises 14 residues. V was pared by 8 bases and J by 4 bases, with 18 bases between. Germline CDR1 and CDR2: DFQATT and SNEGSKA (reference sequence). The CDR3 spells CSPNLGGSYNEQFF. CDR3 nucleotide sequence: TGCAGTCCGAATTTAGGGGGGTCTTACAATGAGCAGTTCTTC.

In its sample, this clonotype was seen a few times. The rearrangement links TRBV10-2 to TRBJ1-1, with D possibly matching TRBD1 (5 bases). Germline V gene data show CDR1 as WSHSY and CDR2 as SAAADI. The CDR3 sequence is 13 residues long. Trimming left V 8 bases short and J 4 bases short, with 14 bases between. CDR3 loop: CASGTGRGTEAFF. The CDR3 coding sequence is TGCGCCAGCGGTACGGGACGTGGCACTGAAGCTTTCTTT.

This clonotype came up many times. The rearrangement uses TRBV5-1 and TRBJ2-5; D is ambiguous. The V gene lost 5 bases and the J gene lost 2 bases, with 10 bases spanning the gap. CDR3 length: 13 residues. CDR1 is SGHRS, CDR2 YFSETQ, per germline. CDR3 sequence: CASSWAPQETQYF. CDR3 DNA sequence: TGCGCCAGCAGTTGGGCACCTCAAGAGACCCAGTACTTC.

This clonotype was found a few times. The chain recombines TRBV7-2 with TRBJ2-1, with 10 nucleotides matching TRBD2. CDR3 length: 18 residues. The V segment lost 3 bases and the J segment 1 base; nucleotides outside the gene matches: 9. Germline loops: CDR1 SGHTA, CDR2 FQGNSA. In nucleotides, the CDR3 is TGTGCCAGCAGCTTTTGGGCGAGCGGGAGGGGATCCTACAATGAGCAGTTCTTC. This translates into CASSFWASGRGSYNEQFF.

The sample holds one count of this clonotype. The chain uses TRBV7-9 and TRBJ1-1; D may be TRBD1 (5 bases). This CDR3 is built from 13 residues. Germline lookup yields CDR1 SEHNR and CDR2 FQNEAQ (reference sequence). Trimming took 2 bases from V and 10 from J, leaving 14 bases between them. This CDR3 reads CASSLSGDRGAFF. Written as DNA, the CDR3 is TGTGCCAGCAGCTTAAGTGGGGACCGAGGAGCTTTCTTT.

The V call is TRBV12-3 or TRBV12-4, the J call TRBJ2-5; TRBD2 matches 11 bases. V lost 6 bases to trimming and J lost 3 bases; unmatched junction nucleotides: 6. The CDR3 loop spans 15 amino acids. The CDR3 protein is CASSRATSGEETQYF. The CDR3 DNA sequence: TGTGCCAGCAGCCGTGCGACTAGCGGGGAAGAGACCCAGTACTTC.

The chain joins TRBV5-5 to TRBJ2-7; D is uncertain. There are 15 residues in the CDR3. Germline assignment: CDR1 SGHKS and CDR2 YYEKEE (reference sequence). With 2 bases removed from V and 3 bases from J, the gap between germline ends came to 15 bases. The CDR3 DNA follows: TGTGCCAGCAGCTTAGACGGACGGCCCCGCTACGAGCAGTACTTC. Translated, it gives CASSLDGRPRYEQYF. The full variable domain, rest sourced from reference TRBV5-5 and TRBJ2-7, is DAGVTQSPTHLIKTRGQQVTLRCSPISGHKSVSWYQQVLGQGPQFIFQYYEKEERGRGNFPDRFSARQFPNYSSELNVNALLLGDSALYLCASSLDGRPRYEQYFGPGTRLTVT.

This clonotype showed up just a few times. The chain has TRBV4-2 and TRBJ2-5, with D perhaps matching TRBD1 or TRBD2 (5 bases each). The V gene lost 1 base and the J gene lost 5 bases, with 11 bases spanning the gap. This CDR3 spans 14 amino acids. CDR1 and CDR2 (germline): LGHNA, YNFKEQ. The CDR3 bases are TGTGCCAGCAGCCAAGTCCGCAGGGAGGAGACCCAGTACTTC. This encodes CASSQVRREETQYF.

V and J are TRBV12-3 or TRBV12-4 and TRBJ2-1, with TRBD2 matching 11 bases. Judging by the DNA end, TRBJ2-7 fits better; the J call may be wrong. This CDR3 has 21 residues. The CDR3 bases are TGTGCCAGCAGTTTCGACCCGGTGGCTAGCGGGAGGCCTAGCTCCTACAATGAGCAGTACTTC. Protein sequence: CASSFDPVASGRPSSYNEQYF.

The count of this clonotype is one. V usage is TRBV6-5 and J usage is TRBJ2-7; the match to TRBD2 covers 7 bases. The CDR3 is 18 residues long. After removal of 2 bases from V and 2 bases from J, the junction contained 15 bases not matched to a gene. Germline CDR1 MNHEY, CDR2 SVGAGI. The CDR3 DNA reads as TGTGCCAGCAGTTACCCCAGCGGGGTCGTTGTTGGGGCCTACGAGCAGTACTTC. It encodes CASSYPSGVVVGAYEQYF.

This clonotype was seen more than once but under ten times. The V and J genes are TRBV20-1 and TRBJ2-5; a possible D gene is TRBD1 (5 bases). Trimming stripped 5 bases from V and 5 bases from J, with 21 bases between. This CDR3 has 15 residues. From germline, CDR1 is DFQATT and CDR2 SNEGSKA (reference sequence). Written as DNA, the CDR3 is TGCAGTGCTCCCCAGGACAAGGCCCTTAGGGAGACCCAGTACTTC. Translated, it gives CSAPQDKALRETQYF.

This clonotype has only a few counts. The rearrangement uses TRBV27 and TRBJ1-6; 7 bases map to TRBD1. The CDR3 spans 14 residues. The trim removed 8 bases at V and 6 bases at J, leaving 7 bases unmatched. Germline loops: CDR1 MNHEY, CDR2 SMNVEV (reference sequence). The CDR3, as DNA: TGTGCCAGCGCTACGACAGGGTTTAATTCACCCCTCCACTTT. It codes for CASATTGFNSPLHF.

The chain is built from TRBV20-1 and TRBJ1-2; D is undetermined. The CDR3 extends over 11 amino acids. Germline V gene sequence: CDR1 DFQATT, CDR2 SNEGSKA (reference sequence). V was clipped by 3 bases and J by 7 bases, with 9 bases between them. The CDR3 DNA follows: TGCAGTGCTAGTCGTGGGGTTGGCTACACCTTC. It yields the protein CSASRGVGYTF.

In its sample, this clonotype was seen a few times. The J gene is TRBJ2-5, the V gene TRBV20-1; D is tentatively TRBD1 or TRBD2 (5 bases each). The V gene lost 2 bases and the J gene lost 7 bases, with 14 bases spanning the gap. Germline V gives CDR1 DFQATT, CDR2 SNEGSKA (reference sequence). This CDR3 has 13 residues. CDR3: CSARPGGVGTQYF. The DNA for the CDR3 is TGCAGTGCTAGACCTGGGGGTGTCGGGACCCAGTACTTC.

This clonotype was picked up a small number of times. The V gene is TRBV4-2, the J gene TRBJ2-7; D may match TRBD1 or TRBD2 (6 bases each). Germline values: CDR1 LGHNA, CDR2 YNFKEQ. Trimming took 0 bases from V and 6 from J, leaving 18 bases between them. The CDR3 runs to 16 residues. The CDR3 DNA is TGTGCCAGCAGCCAAGACCGGGGGCCTCTTGGGATCGAGCAGTACTTC. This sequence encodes CASSQDRGPLGIEQYF.

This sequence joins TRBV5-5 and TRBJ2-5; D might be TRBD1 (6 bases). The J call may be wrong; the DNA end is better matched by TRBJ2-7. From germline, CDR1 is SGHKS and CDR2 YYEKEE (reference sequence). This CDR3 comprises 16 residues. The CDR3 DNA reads TGTGCCAGCAGCTTCCGGCCTCGATTGACAGGCTCCGAGCAGTACTTC. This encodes CASSFRPRLTGSEQYF.